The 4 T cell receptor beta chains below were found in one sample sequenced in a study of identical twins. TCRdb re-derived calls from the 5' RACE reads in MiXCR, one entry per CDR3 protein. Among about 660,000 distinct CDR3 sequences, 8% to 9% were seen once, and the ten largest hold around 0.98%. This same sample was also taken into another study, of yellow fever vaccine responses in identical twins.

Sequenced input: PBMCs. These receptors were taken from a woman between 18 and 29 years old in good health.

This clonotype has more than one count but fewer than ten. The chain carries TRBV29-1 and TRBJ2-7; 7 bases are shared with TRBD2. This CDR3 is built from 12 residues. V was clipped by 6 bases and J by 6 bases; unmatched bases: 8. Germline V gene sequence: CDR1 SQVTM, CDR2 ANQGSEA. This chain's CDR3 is CSVHSGASEQYF. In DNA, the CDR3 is TGCAGCGTCCACAGCGGGGCGAGCGAGCAGTACTTC.

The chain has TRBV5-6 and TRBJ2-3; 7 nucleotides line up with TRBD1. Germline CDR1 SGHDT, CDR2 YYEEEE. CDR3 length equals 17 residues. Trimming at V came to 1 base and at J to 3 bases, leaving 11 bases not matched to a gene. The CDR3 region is CASSLTPQGVGTDTQYF. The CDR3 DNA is TGTGCCAGCAGCTTGACCCCCCAGGGGGTGGGGACAGATACGCAGTATTTT.

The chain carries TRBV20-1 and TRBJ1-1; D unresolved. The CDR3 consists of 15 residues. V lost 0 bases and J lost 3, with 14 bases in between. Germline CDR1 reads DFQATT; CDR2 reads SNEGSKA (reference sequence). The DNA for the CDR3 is TGCAGTGCTAGAGATCGGGAGTATGGGGACACTGAAGCTTTCTTT. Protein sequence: CSARDREYGDTEAFF.

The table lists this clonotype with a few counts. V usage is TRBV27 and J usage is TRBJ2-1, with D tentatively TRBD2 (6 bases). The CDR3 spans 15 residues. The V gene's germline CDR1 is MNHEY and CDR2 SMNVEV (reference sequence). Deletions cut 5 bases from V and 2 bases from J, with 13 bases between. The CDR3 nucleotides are TGTGCCAGCAGTAGCGGAGGGACCCCCTACAATGAGCAGTTCTTC. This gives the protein CASSSGGTPYNEQFF.